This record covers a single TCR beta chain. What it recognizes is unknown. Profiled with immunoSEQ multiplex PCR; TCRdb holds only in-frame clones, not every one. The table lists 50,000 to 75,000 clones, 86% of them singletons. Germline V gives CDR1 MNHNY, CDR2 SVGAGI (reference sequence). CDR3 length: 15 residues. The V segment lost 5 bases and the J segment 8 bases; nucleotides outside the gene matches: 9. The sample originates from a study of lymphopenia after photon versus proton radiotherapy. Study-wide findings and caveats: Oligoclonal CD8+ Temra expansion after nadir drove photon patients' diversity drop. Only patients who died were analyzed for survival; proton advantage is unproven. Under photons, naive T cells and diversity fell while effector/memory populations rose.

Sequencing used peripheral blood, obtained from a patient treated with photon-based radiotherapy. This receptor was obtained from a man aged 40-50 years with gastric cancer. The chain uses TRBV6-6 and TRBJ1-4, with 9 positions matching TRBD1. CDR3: CASSPTGGAGEKLFF. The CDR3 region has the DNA TGTGCCAGCAGTCCAACAGGGGGCGCCGGGGAAAAACTGTTTTTT.